This T cell receptor (beta chain) was sequenced in a study of blood T cell repertoires in COVID-19. Study overall: Acute and convalescent COVID-19 samples came from the United States, Italy and Spain.

Germline CDR1 and CDR2: KGHSH and LQKENI. V lost 2 bases and J lost 3, with 10 bases in between. CDR3 length: 15 residues. Study processing details: Amplifying reference gene primers gave estimates of nucleated cell counts. Clones were sequenced by immunoSEQ multiplex PCR, and TCRdb holds only the in-frame ones, with some missing. The DNA was the basis for D and trimming; V, J and clone size are from that table. The sample has 250,000 or so clones, 70% to 90% seen once; the top ten hold about 4%. Participants were aged about 18 to 90 years from 20 to 30 US areas. Which cohort a participant joined came from the clinical history participants gave.

The clonotype originates from a woman aged 30 to 39 with acute COVID-19. Sequenced: PBMCs or T cells enriched from blood (not recorded which). J is TRBJ2-2 and V is TRBV18; D perhaps matches TRBD1 (6 bases). The CDR3 protein is CASSPGYRDTGELFF. CDR3 DNA sequence: TGTGCCAGCTCACCAGGGTACAGGGACACCGGGGAGCTGTTTTTT.